The clone carrying this T cell receptor beta chain has only a few counts. PCR used 60 Vbeta primers and 13 Jbeta primers. Measured with immunoSEQ multiplex PCR; TCRdb has only the in-frame clones, and not every one. The profile covers tens of thousands of clones, with roughly 82% appearing a single time and 10% to 13% taken by the ten largest. Germline CDR1 reads SGHRS; CDR2 reads YFSETQ. CDR3 size: 15 residues. J was trimmed by 4 bases and V by 0 bases; bases with no gene match: 7. This specimen comes from a study of cytomegalovirus exposure and HLA in healthy donors. The specimen sequenced was PBMCs. The sequence was obtained from a woman aged 18-29 years in good health and CMV-seropositive. The rearrangement links TRBV5-1 to TRBJ2-7; 7 bases align to TRBD1. The CDR3 loop is CASSLVGDSGYEQYF. The CDR3 DNA is TGCGCCAGCAGCTTGGTTGGGGACAGTGGATACGAGCAGTACTTC.